The 21 T cell receptor beta chains listed next were all sequenced from one sample in a study of breast tumors, draining lymph nodes, adjacent tissues. TCRdb itself ran the multiplex PCR reads through MiXCR, one entry per CDR3 protein. Of roughly 14,000 distinct CDR3 sequences detected, over 45% appear once; the ten largest clones hold roughly 27%. Sequencing input: tumor-adjacent breast tissue. The source is a female donor with breast cancer. Some clones in this sample may be carry-over from other donors' samples.

This clonotype was observed at least ten times. Since a much larger clone is just one base distant, this may be a read error. The chain is built from TRBV19 and TRBJ2-1; 7 nucleotides line up with TRBD2. This CDR3 contains 20 residues. The germline V gene has CDR1 LNHDA and CDR2 SQIVND (reference sequence). V lost 2 bases and J lost 9; bases outside the gene matches: 25. CDR3 in amino acids: CASSIKETDRRAGEHTEQFF. CDR3 sequence (DNA): TGTGCCAGTAGTATAAAAGAGACAGATCGGAGGGCGGGAGAACACACTGAGCAGTTCTTC.

About this clonotype: No DNA is shown, since the ends of the CDR3 on it are uncertain; the CDR3 is the one TCRdb lists. The V and J genes are TRBV6-5 and TRBJ1-2. The CDR3 spans 20 amino acids, including both terminal residues. CDR1 and CDR2 from the germline V gene are MNHEY and SVGAGI. The CDR3 loop is CASSRQTDYTEAFFGYGYTF.

The genes are TRBV10-3 and TRBJ2-7; TRBD1 matches at 7 bases. The germline gives CDR1 ENHRY, CDR2 SYGVKD. The CDR3 covers 14 residues. V shed 0 bases and J 2 bases; nucleotides not matched to a gene: 1. Here the CDR3 DNA reads TGTGCCATCAGTGAGTCTACAGGGGCCTACGAGCAGTACGTC. Protein sequence: CAISESTGAYEQYV.

The chain is built from TRBV7-8 and TRBJ2-3; 10 positions match TRBD2. Trimming at V came to 3 bases and at J to 1 base, leaving 16 bases not matched to a gene. Germline CDR1 SGHVS, CDR2 FQNEAQ. CDR3 length: 20 amino acids. CDR3: CASSLSSGSLVGYGTDTQYF. As DNA, the CDR3 is TGTGCCAGCAGCTTGTCTAGCGGGAGCCTGGTAGGGTACGGCACAGATACGCAGTATTTT.

V usage is TRBV7-2 and J usage is TRBJ1-5, with D maybe TRBD1 (6 bases). This CDR3 region has 16 residues. V lost 1 base to trimming and J lost 11 bases, with 21 bases between them. CDR1 is SGHTA and CDR2 is FQGNSA in the germline V gene. Written as DNA, the CDR3 is TGTGCCAGCAGCTTAGGAGGGGGGGCCTTCCCCGAGACCCAGCATTTT. The encoded protein is CASSLGGGAFPETQHF.

This clonotype came up many times. CDR3 sequence (DNA): TGTGCCAGCTCACCACGGCAGGGCCTTTACAATGAGCAGTTCTTC. This sequence encodes CASSPRQGLYNEQFF. The chain carries TRBV18 and TRBJ2-1; D is perhaps TRBD1 (5 bases). The CDR3 sequence is 15 residues long. Between the trimmed V and J ends, which lost 1 base and 4 bases, there was a span of 11 bases. Per germline, CDR1 KGHSH and CDR2 LQKENI.

This clonotype occurred a few times. Compared with germline, one end of the junction differs, possibly owing to a read error. V and J are TRBV19 and TRBJ1-2, with D perhaps matching TRBD1 (5 bases). The CDR3 length is 14 residues. CDR1 is LNHDA, CDR2 SQIVND, per germline (reference sequence). CDR3 sequence (DNA): TGTGCCAGTAGTATGGAGGGGCCCGCCTATGGCCACACTTTC. Protein sequence: CASSMEGPAYGHTF.

This chain links TRBV20-1 with TRBJ1-5; 7 nucleotides match TRBD1. The CDR3 contains 14 residues. Germline-derived CDR1 and CDR2 are DFQATT and SNEGSKA (reference sequence). Germline trimming cut 4 bases from V and 1 base from J; bases unmatched to any gene: 4. The CDR3 coding sequence is TGCAGTGCTAACAGGGGAGGGAGCAATCAGCCCCAGCATTTT. The encoded protein is CSANRGGSNQPQHF.

The gene calls are TRBV19 and TRBJ2-7, with 7 bases matching TRBD1. Germline trimming cut 6 bases from V and 7 bases from J; bases unmatched to any gene: 9. Germline loops: CDR1 LNHDA, CDR2 SQIVND (reference sequence). This CDR3 has 13 residues. This chain's CDR3 is CASRDTGAREQYF. The CDR3 nucleotides read TGTGCCAGTAGGGATACAGGGGCGCGGGAGCAGTACTTC.

The gene calls are TRBV19 and TRBJ1-2, with TRBD1 identical over 7 bases. Germline V gives CDR1 LNHDA, CDR2 SQIVND (reference sequence). CDR3 length: 17 residues. V gave up 4 bases and J gave up 4 bases; unmatched junction bases: 15. As DNA, the CDR3 is TGTGCCAGTAGTACCACAGTTGCAGGGGGGAAGTCCTATGGCTACACCTTC. Encoded protein: CASSTTVAGGKSYGYTF. The variable domain in full, with the rest retrieved from reference TRBV19 and TRBJ1-2, is DGGITQSPKYLFRKEGQNVTLSCEQNLNHDAMYWYRQDPGQGLRLIYYSQIVNDFQKGDIAEGYSVSREKKESFPLTVTSAQKNPTAFYLCASSTTVAGGKSYGYTFGSGTRLTVV.

J is TRBJ2-3 and V is TRBV11-2; D ambiguous. Trimming took off 3 bases at V and 2 bases at J, with 9 bases between the two ends. Germline-derived CDR1 and CDR2 are SGHAT and FQNNGV. The CDR3 contains 14 residues. Written as DNA, the CDR3 is TGTGCCAGCAGCTTTGAGGAGAACACAGATACGCAGTATTTT. Encoded protein: CASSFEENTDTQYF.

CDR3 residues: CSASWAGERNQPQHF. The CDR3 DNA sequence: TGCAGTGCTAGTTGGGCAGGAGAACGCAATCAGCCCCAGCATTTT. This chain joins TRBV20-1 and TRBJ1-5; D is unclear. The CDR3 runs to 15 residues. Germline values: CDR1 DFQATT, CDR2 SNEGSKA (reference sequence). The V end was cut by 3 bases, the J end by 2 bases, with 14 bases between.

The table lists this clonotype with many counts. This may stem from a read error, because a much larger clone lies one nucleotide away. The chain has TRBV20-1 and TRBJ1-5; 7 bases are a match to TRBD1. This CDR3 contains 12 residues. Per germline, CDR1 DFQATT and CDR2 SNEGSKA (reference sequence). CDR3 protein: CSGRGLNQPPHF. The CDR3 coding sequence is TGCAGTGGAAGGGGGCTCAATCAGCCCCCGCATTTT.

The V gene is TRBV6-4, the J gene TRBJ1-5; D is perhaps TRBD1 (6 bases). CDR1 and CDR2 (germline): MRHNA, SNTAGT. The CDR3 has 13 residues. Trimming took off 5 bases at V and 7 bases at J, with 12 bases between the two ends. CDR3: CASSSGAGQPQHF. The CDR3 bases are TGTGCCAGCAGTTCAGGGGCTGGGCAGCCCCAGCATTTT.

This clonotype is termed medium-sized. The V call is TRBV5-1, the J call TRBJ1-2; D not resolved. Germline CDR1 and CDR2: SGHRS and YFSETQ. V lost 0 bases and J lost 0, with 6 bases in between. This CDR3 spans 14 amino acids. CDR3: CASSLDPPNYGYTF. CDR3 bases: TGCGCCAGCAGCTTGGACCCGCCTAACTATGGCTACACCTTC.

The chain is built from TRBV4-1 and TRBJ2-2; 9 bases are a match to TRBD2. The CDR3 contains 18 residues. Trimming at V came to 0 bases and at J to 4 bases, leaving 9 bases not matched to a gene. Germline values: CDR1 MGHRA, CDR2 YSYEKL. CDR3 amino acids: CASSQDFRGRAVTGELFF. DNA of the CDR3: TGCGCCAGCAGCCAAGATTTTCGCGGGAGGGCCGTCACCGGGGAGCTGTTTTTT.

In this sample, this clonotype turned up many times. A single base separates this from a much larger clone, so it may be a read error. The V call is TRBV5-5, the J call TRBJ2-7; 7 bases match TRBD2. V was pared by 2 bases and J by 5 bases, with 16 bases of the junction left unmatched. The CDR3 runs to 17 residues. Per germline, CDR1 SGHKS and CDR2 YYEKEE (reference sequence). This CDR3 is CASSFEGPRREWDEQYF. CDR3 bases: TGTGCCAGCAGCTTCGAGGGGCCAAGGCGGGAGTGGGACGAGCAGTACTTC.

As concerns this clonotype: The junction departs from the called germline gene at one end, perhaps through a read error. This sequence joins TRBV12-3 or TRBV12-4 and TRBJ2-5; D call uncertain. CDR3 length: 15 residues. The CDR3 DNA is TGTGCCAGCAGCCCAACGGCACGCGGCCAAGGGACCCAGTACTTC. Amino acid sequence: CASSPTARGQGTQYF.

Of note for this clonotype: Being one base from a much bigger clone, this may be a read error. This chain joins TRBV13 and TRBJ2-1; no definite D call. The CDR3 runs to 14 residues. CDR1 is PRHDT, CDR2 FYEKMQ, per germline (reference sequence). Trimming removed 3 bases at V and 3 bases at J, with 9 bases between. DNA of the CDR3: TGTGCCAGCAGCTTGCTACGGAACTACAATGAGCAGTTCTTC. It encodes CASSLLRNYNEQFF.

This clonotype is medium-sized (0.01 to 0.1%) within its sample. The V call is TRBV11-2, the J call TRBJ1-2; the D is unclear. This CDR3 spans 12 amino acids. Germline V lookup: CDR1 SGHAT, CDR2 FQNNGV. V was pared by 4 bases and J by 8 bases, with 11 bases between. The CDR3 sequence: CASSSNPGGYTF. The CDR3 DNA reads as TGTGCCAGCAGCTCGAATCCGGGAGGCTACACCTTC. The full variable domain, its missing parts supplied by reference TRBV11-2 and TRBJ1-2, is EAGVAQSPRYKIIEKRQSVAFWCNPISGHATLYWYQQILGQGPKLLIQFQNNGVVDDSQLPKDRFSAERLKGVDSTLKIQPAKLEDSAVYLCASSSNPGGYTFGSGTRLTVV.

CDR3 residues: CASSLGTGGYGYTF. The CDR3 coding sequence is TGTGCCAGCAGCCTCGGGACAGGGGGCTATGGCTACACCTTC. The gene calls are TRBV5-4 and TRBJ1-2, with TRBD1 matching 11 bases. J lost 4 bases, V lost 4 bases, and 3 bases had no gene match. The CDR3 has 14 amino acids. Germline assignment: CDR1 SGHNT and CDR2 YYREEE (reference sequence).